What follows describes a single T cell receptor (beta chain). Its matching antigen is unknown. The data were produced by immunoSEQ multiplex PCR, yet TCRdb's version contains in-frame clones alone and is incomplete. The sample has tens of thousands of clones, roughly 84% seen once. The CDR3 consists of 13 residues. The ends were cut back, 2 bases at V and 6 bases at J, with 9 bases in the middle. Germline V gene lookup returns CDR1 MNHEY and CDR2 SVGAGI. This sample is drawn from a study of T cell responses to AZD1222 COVID-19 vaccine. Study-level background: Some second doses came at about 4 weeks and others at about 12 weeks; these were pooled.

General study points: Mostly white British, mostly female donors; authors suggested clonal diversity may be underestimated.

Material: peripheral blood, obtained on day 0 of AZD1222 vaccination. This sequence was found in an adult in good health. V and J are TRBV6-5 and TRBJ2-3; D is unclear. DNA for the CDR3: TGTGCCAGCAGTTACGGTGGGTTCGATACGCAGTATTTT. Its protein is CASSYGGFDTQYF.